This is a list of T cell receptor beta chains from one sample in a study of tumor-infiltrating lymphocytes in oesophageal squamous cell carcinoma. TCRdb itself ran the PCR reads through MiXCR, one entry per CDR3 protein. The sample has 20,000 to 30,000 distinct CDR3 sequences; about two fifths are singletons. Sample: esophageal tumor tissue. The receptors were sampled from a male donor with esophageal squamous cell carcinoma. The CDR3 runs from the conserved cysteine through the conserved F or W. D genes are given only for firm matches. Size tells how often a clone was seen (once, few, many) or the class of an expanded clone, and some rows leave it out.

clone_size j_call v_call cdr3_length d_call cdr3_nt cdr3_aa
- TRBJ2-1 TRBV5-8 16 - TGTGCCAGCAGCTTCGGGGCAGGCTGGAGGGGAGAGACCCAGTTCTTC CASSFGAGWRGETQFF
medium-sized TRBJ2-7 TRBV11-2 15 - TGTGCCAGCAGCTTATTTCGTATTGGTTTCTACGAGCAGTACTTC CASSLFRIGFYEQYF
medium-sized TRBJ2-3 TRBV7-9 13 - TGTGTATTGGGGACCCCGAGCACAGATACGCAGTATTTT CVLGTPSTDTQYF
once TRBJ1-5 TRBV6-4 12 - TGTGCCACCAGCGACAGCAATCAGCCCCAGCATTTT CATSDSNQPQHF
- TRBJ2-7 TRBV7-9 14 - TGTGCCAGCAGCTTAGGGAATCCTACCTACGAGCAGTACTTC CASSLGNPTYEQYF
- TRBJ2-5 TRBV7-2 13 - TGTGCCAGCAGCTTAGTATCAGGGGAGACCCAGTACTTC CASSLVSGETQYF
- TRBJ2-3 TRBV11-3 14 TRBD1 TGTGCCAGCAGCTTGGGGACAGGGCCAGATACGCAGTATTTT CASSLGTGPDTQYF
many TRBJ2-3 TRBV7-2 15 TRBD2 TGTGCCAGCAGCGGACAAGCGGGAGGAGCAGATACGCAGTATTTT CASSGQAGGADTQYF
- TRBJ2-3 TRBV7-9 16 - TGTGCCAGCAGCCCAAGAAGAGCGGGTGTTACAGATACGCAGTATTTT CASSPRRAGVTDTQYF
many TRBJ2-6 TRBV6-1 18 TRBD2 TGTGCCAGCAGTCGGTTAGCGGGAGGAAGCTCTGGGGCCAACGTCCTGACTTTC CASSRLAGGSSGANVLTF
many TRBJ2-7 TRBV10-3 11 - TGTGCCATCAGTGCTATGGGGGAGCAGTACTTC CAISAMGEQYF
many TRBJ2-7 TRBV6-1 13 TRBD1 TGTGCCAGCAGGGGACAGACGCGGGACGAGCAGTACTTC CASRGQTRDEQYF
once TRBJ2-7 TRBV6-6 15 - TGTGCCAGCACCTCGCGGACGGAAAGCTCCTACGAGCAGTACTTC CASTSRTESSYEQYF
few TRBJ2-2 TRBV2 15 - TGTGCCAGCAGCGGGGAGCAGGCGGGCACCGGGGAGCTGTTTTTT CASSGEQAGTGELFF
medium-sized TRBJ2-1 TRBV7-9 13 - TGTGCCAGCAGCATCCTTTATGGCAGCAGCCAGTTCTTC CASSILYGSSQFF
many TRBJ2-3 TRBV6-1 13 - TGTGCCAGCAGTCTCACCGGGGCGGCTACGCAGTATTTT CASSLTGAATQYF
- TRBJ2-1 TRBV12-3/TRBV12-4 16 - TGTGCCAGCAGTTTATGGGGGGAGAGCTCCTACAATGAGCAGTTCTTC CASSLWGESSYNEQFF
- TRBJ2-6 TRBV9 24 - - CASSPDGQGPPMATPSPLWLHLRF
many TRBJ2-5 TRBV7-9 12 - TGTGCCAGCAGCTTAGCCGGCGAGACCCAGTACTTC CASSLAGETQYF
many TRBJ2-7 TRBV4-2 15 - TGTGCCAGCAGCCAAGTCGGGGCAGGGAACTACGAGCAGTACTTC CASSQVGAGNYEQYF
many TRBJ1-1 TRBV6-1 13 TRBD1 TGTGCCACCTCGACAGGGTACGACACTGAAGCTTTCTTT CATSTGYDTEAFF
- TRBJ1-2 TRBV6-2/TRBV6-3 13 - TGTGCCAGCAGTACACGGGAGGGTTATGGCTACACCTTC CASSTREGYGYTF
- TRBJ1-6 TRBV5-1 14 TRBD1 TGCGCCAGCAGCCGAGGACAGGATAATTCACCCCTCCACTTT CASSRGQDNSPLHF
few TRBJ2-7 TRBV7-2 15 TRBD1 TGTGCCAGCAGCCGAACAGGGGGTTCCTCCTACGAGCAGTACTTC CASSRTGGSSYEQYF
many TRBJ2-7 TRBV7-8 16 - TGTGCCAGCAGCTTCTACGCAACAGGGAAGTACAATGAGCAGTACTTC CASSFYATGKYNEQYF
many TRBJ1-3 TRBV7-9 15 TRBD1 TGTGCCAGCAGCTCCGGGACAGGGGTTGGAAACACCATATATTTT CASSSGTGVGNTIYF
- TRBJ1-5 TRBV28 12 - TGTGCCACCAGGGGCGTGGGTCAGCCCCAGCATTTT CATRGVGQPQHF
few TRBJ2-7 TRBV6-1 13 - TGTGCCAGCAGACGGGGACGGAACTACGAGCAGTACTTC CASRRGRNYEQYF
- TRBJ1-1 TRBV28 13 TRBD1 TGTGCCAGCGTCGGACAGGGAAGGTCTGAAGCTTTCTTT CASVGQGRSEAFF
many TRBJ2-3 TRBV5-6 15 TRBD2 TGTGCCAGCAGCTTGTTAATAGCGGGAGGAAATACGCAGTATTTT CASSLLIAGGNTQYF
many TRBJ2-7 TRBV7-2 13 - TGTGCCAGCACCCGATCAAGGACCTACGAGCAGTACTTC CASTRSRTYEQYF
many TRBJ1-4 TRBV18 16 - TGTGCCAGCTCACACGGACCCGGGGCAACTAATGAAAAACTGTTTTTT CASSHGPGATNEKLFF
many TRBJ2-5 TRBV6-6 15 TRBD2 TGTGCCAGCAGTTACCCCGAACTAGCGGGGGAGACCCAGTACTTC CASSYPELAGETQYF
- TRBJ2-7 TRBV7-6 14 TRBD2 TGTGCCAGCAGCTTAAGCGGGGGTTCCTACGAGCAGTACTTC CASSLSGGSYEQYF
many TRBJ1-4 TRBV28 14 - TGTGCCAGCAGTATAAGTCAAGGCGATGAAAAACTGTTTTTT CASSISQGDEKLFF
- TRBJ2-7 TRBV7-2 16 - TGTGCCAGCAGCCCCCAAGCGGGAGAAGGGACAGATACGCAGTACTTC CASSPQAGEGTDTQYF
- TRBJ2-1 TRBV7-3 14 TRBD2 TGTGCCAGCAGTGAATTAGCGGGAGGGAATGAGCAGTTCTTC CASSELAGGNEQFF
medium-sized TRBJ1-6 TRBV7-2 13 - TGTGCCAGCAGCTCGGACAGAAATTCACCCCTCCACTTT CASSSDRNSPLHF
- TRBJ2-5 TRBV24-1 16 TRBD2 TGTGCCACCAGTGATGCCTTGACTAGCGGACAAGAGACCCAGTACTTC CATSDALTSGQETQYF
- TRBJ1-1 TRBV6-2/TRBV6-3 15 - TGTGCCAGCAGTGTATTGCAGGGTGGAGGCACTGAAGCTTTCTTT CASSVLQGGGTEAFF
- TRBJ2-5 TRBV28 15 - TGTGCCAGCAGCGCCTATTCAACCAACGGAGAGACCCAGTACTTC CASSAYSTNGETQYF
- TRBJ2-5 TRBV28 16 TRBD2 TGTGCCAGCAGTTCCCCCGGGACTAGCGATTGGGAGACCCAGTACTTC CASSSPGTSDWETQYF
many TRBJ2-2 TRBV7-3 16 - TGTGCCAGCAGCCCCGGAAATACGCCATACACCGGGGAGCTGTTTTTT CASSPGNTPYTGELFF
many TRBJ2-2 TRBV24-1 13 - TGTGCCACCAGTGACATAGACACCGGGGAGCTGTTTTTT CATSDIDTGELFF
- TRBJ2-5 TRBV7-6 13 TRBD2 TGTGCTAGCAGCTCCGGACTAGTAGAGACCCAGTACTTC CASSSGLVETQYF
- TRBJ1-1 TRBV11-2 14 TRBD1 TGTGCCAGCAGCCTGTGGACAGGGCACACTGAAGCTTTCTTT CASSLWTGHTEAFF
few TRBJ2-5 TRBV7-2 19 TRBD2 TGTGCCAGCAGCCGTACCGGGACTAGCGGTCGAGGAGGATGGGAGACCCAGTACTTC CASSRTGTSGRGGWETQYF
- TRBJ2-4 TRBV7-2 14 - TGTGCCAGCAGCTTAGAGGGTAGTTTAAACATTCAGTACTTC CASSLEGSLNIQYF
medium-sized TRBJ2-3 TRBV7-8 15 - TGTGCCAGCAGCTCTTTCGGGTTTAGCACAGATACGCAGTATTTT CASSSFGFSTDTQYF
- TRBJ2-1 TRBV20-1 11 - TGCAGTGGGGAGGCCTGGAATGAGCAGTTCTTC CSGEAWNEQFF
- TRBJ1-6 TRBV5-4 15 - TGTGCCAGCAGCTTAGGGGTCTCTTGGGCGTCACCCCTCCACTTT CASSLGVSWASPLHF
- TRBJ2-1 TRBV30 13 - TGTGCCTGGAGTAACAAAGAAAGGAATGAGCAGTTCTTC CAWSNKERNEQFF